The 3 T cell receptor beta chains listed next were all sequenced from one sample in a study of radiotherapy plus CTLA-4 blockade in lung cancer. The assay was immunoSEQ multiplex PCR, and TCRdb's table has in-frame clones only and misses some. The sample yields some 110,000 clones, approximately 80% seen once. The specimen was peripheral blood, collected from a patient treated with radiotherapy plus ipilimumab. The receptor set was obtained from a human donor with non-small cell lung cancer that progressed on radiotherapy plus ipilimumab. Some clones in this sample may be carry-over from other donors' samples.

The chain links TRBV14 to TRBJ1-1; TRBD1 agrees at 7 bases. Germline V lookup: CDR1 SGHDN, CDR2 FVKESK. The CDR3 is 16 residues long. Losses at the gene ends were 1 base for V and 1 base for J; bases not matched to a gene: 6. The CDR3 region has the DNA TGTGCCAGCAGCCAAGGGCTTGGGACAGAGAACACTGAAGCTTTCTTT. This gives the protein CASSQGLGTENTEAFF.

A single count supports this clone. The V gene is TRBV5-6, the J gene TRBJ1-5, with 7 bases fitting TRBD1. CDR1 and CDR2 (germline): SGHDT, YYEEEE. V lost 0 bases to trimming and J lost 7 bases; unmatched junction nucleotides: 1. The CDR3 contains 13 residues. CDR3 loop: CASSLVRGQPQHF. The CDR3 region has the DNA TGTGCCAGCAGCTTGGTCAGGGGGCAGCCCCAGCATTTT.

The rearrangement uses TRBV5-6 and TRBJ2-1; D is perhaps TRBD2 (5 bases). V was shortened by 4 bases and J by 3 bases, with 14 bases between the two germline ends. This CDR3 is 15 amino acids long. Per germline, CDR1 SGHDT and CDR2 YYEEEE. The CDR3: CASSPMTGIYNEQFF. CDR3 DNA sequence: TGTGCCAGCAGCCCTATGACGGGAATCTACAATGAGCAGTTCTTC.